This entry lists 27 T cell receptor beta chains sequenced from one sample in a study of T cell repertoires in ileal Crohn's disease. Sequencing was performed with immunoSEQ multiplex PCR; in TCRdb, only in-frame clones are kept and a portion is missing. Among about 13,000 clones listed, over 65% were seen once. Source material: ileal tissue. These receptors all come from an adult with Crohn's disease.

This clone was counted a single time. The genes are TRBV19 and TRBJ1-1; TRBD1 matches at 7 bases. With V trimmed by 5 bases and J by 3 bases, 12 bases remained unmatched. Germline loops: CDR1 LNHDA, CDR2 SQIVND (reference sequence). The CDR3 is 16 residues long. The CDR3 sequence is CASSPRTGGWHTEAFF. DNA for the CDR3: TGTGCCAGTAGTCCCCGGACAGGAGGGTGGCACACTGAAGCTTTCTTT. Complete variable domain (other parts from reference TRBV19 and TRBJ1-1): DGGITQSPKYLFRKEGQNVTLSCEQNLNHDAMYWYRQDPGQGLRLIYYSQIVNDFQKGDIAEGYSVSREKKESFPLTVTSAQKNPTAFYLCASSPRTGGWHTEAFFGQGTRLTVV.

The rearrangement links TRBV5-1 to TRBJ2-5; no firm D call. Trimming removed 0 bases at V and 1 base at J, with 7 bases between. The CDR3 runs 14 residues. Germline V gene lookup returns CDR1 SGHRS and CDR2 YFSETQ. In DNA, the CDR3 is TGCGCCAGCAGCTTGGGGCGGCCCCAAGAGACCCAGTACTTC. The encoded protein is CASSLGRPQETQYF.

The chain uses TRBV11-3 and TRBJ2-5, with D perhaps matching TRBD2 (5 bases). Germline V gene data show CDR1 as SGHNT and CDR2 as YENEEA. The CDR3 totals 16 residues. The ends were cut back, 4 bases at V and 2 bases at J, with 17 bases in the middle. The CDR3 loop reads CASSSSGLQIQETQYF. The CDR3 nucleotides read TGTGCCAGCAGCTCGTCTGGACTCCAGATTCAAGAGACCCAGTACTTC.

The chain joins TRBV5-4 to TRBJ2-3, with D perhaps TRBD1 (6 bases). This CDR3 contains 13 residues. The ends were cut back, 4 bases at V and 4 bases at J, with 10 bases in the middle. From germline, CDR1 is SGHNT and CDR2 YYREEE (reference sequence). The CDR3 reads CASSGTGSDTQYF. The CDR3 DNA reads as TGTGCCAGCAGCGGTACAGGGTCAGATACGCAGTATTTT.

The chain combines TRBV4-3 with TRBJ2-1, with TRBD2 identical over 8 bases. V dropped 0 bases and J dropped 6; count of bases not matched to a gene: 7. The CDR3 totals 16 residues. Germline-derived CDR1 and CDR2 are LGHNA and YSLEER. The DNA for the CDR3 is TGCGCCAGCAGCCAAGATGCGCGGGGGGTAGGCAATGAGCAGTTCTTC. Translation: CASSQDARGVGNEQFF.

CDR3 bases: TGTGCCAGCAGTGTACAGGGTTCCTACAATGAGCAGTTCTTC. It codes for CASSVQGSYNEQFF. The chain employs TRBV2 and TRBJ2-1, with D perhaps TRBD1 (6 bases). V was shortened by 4 bases and J by 1 base, with 8 bases between the two germline ends. Germline V gene data show CDR1 as SNHLY and CDR2 as FYNNEI. The CDR3 length is 14 residues.

V gene TRBV5-1 combines with J gene TRBJ2-5, with D uncertain. V was cut by 0 bases and J by 5 bases, with 11 bases left in between. This CDR3 has 14 amino acids. Germline CDR1 reads SGHRS; CDR2 reads YFSETQ. Written as DNA, the CDR3 is TGCGCCAGCAGCTTGGCCGTCTCGAGGGAGACCCAGTACTTC. The encoded protein is CASSLAVSRETQYF.

V gene TRBV19 combines with J gene TRBJ1-1; D uncertain. Between the trimmed V and J ends, which lost 3 bases and 5 bases, there was a span of 13 bases. This CDR3 has 14 residues. Germline loops: CDR1 LNHDA, CDR2 SQIVND (reference sequence). CDR3 amino acids: CASSMRASVTEAFF. CDR3 sequence (DNA): TGTGCCAGTAGTATGCGGGCCTCGGTGACTGAAGCTTTCTTT.

The chain links TRBV5-1 to TRBJ2-7; D possibly corresponds to TRBD2 (6 bases). Trimming left V 3 bases short and J 6 bases short, with 19 bases between. The germline CDR1 and CDR2 sequences are SGHRS and YFSETQ. This CDR3 is built from 15 residues. CDR3 DNA sequence: TGCGCCAGCAGCTACGAGGGACTTAAATCGGCCGAGCAGTACTTC. This encodes CASSYEGLKSAEQYF.

The chain employs TRBV5-5 and TRBJ2-3; 7 positions agree with TRBD1. V shed 4 bases, J shed 1 base, and the junction held 3 bases outside the gene matches. This CDR3 region has 14 residues. Per germline, CDR1 SGHKS and CDR2 YYEKEE (reference sequence). The CDR3 coding sequence is TGTGCCAGCAGCCCCGGACAGGGCACAGATACGCAGTATTTT. It translates to CASSPGQGTDTQYF.

The J gene is TRBJ2-5, the V gene TRBV5-1; 9 bases line up with TRBD1. With V trimmed by 4 bases and J by 1 base, 11 bases remained unmatched. Per the germline V gene, CDR1 is SGHRS and CDR2 is YFSETQ. There are 17 residues in the CDR3. The CDR3 protein is CASSQHGTQGAQETQYF. CDR3 nucleotides: TGCGCCAGCAGCCAACACGGAACACAGGGGGCCCAAGAGACCCAGTACTTC.

The genes are TRBV10-2 and TRBJ2-3; TRBD2 matches at 14 bases. Germline-derived CDR1 and CDR2 are WSHSY and SAAADI. The CDR3 is 18 residues long. V dropped 7 bases and J dropped 4; count of bases not matched to a gene: 13. CDR3 sequence reads: CASNVPGLAGDSADTQYF. In DNA, the CDR3 is TGCGCCAGCAACGTCCCGGGACTAGCGGGGGATAGTGCAGATACGCAGTATTTT.

The V and J genes are TRBV10-1 and TRBJ1-1, with TRBD1 as a possible D gene (6 bases). CDR3 size: 18 residues. With 4 bases removed from V and 4 bases from J, the gap between germline ends came to 25 bases. The germline V gene encodes CDR1 WNHNN and CDR2 SYGVQD (reference sequence). Here the CDR3 reads CASSVFVDRTTVGTEAFF. Written as DNA, the CDR3 is TGCGCCAGCAGTGTGTTCGTGGACAGAACCACGGTAGGCACTGAAGCTTTCTTT.

The rearrangement uses TRBV5-1 and TRBJ1-6; D unresolved. The CDR3 is 16 residues long. The V and J ends lost 3 bases and 10 bases respectively, with 20 bases between them. Germline CDR1 SGHRS, CDR2 YFSETQ. DNA for the CDR3: TGCGCCAGCAGCTCTGATCCGGGAGGCCTCGGGTCACCCCTCCACTTT. Protein: CASSSDPGGLGSPLHF.

A single count supports this clone. V usage is TRBV7-9 and J usage is TRBJ1-5; 7 positions match TRBD1. Per germline, CDR1 SEHNR and CDR2 FQNEAQ (reference sequence). Trimming at V came to 5 bases and at J to 5 bases, leaving 6 bases not matched to a gene. The CDR3 covers 14 residues. The CDR3 nucleotides read TGTGCCAGCAGCCCTACAGGGGACTATCAGCCCCAGCATTTT. This sequence encodes CASSPTGDYQPQHF. The full variable domain, with the rest looked up from reference TRBV7-9 and TRBJ1-5, is DTGVSQNPRHKITKRGQNVTFRCDPISEHNRLYWYRQTLGQGPEFLTYFQNEAQLEKSRLLSDRFSAERPKGSFSTLEIQRTEQGDSAMYLCASSPTGDYQPQHFGDGTRLSIL.

The chain joins TRBV29-1 to TRBJ1-1; D gene unclear. This CDR3 spans 10 amino acids. Deletions cut 7 bases from V and 1 base from J, with 4 bases between. Germline CDR1 and CDR2: SQVTM and ANQGSEA. CDR3 bases: TGCAGCGCCCGGAACACTGAAGCTTTCTTT. Translated, it gives CSARNTEAFF.

This chain's CDR3 is CASSQATGLEQYF. DNA of the CDR3: TGTGCCAGCAGCCAAGCGACAGGGCTCGAGCAGTACTTC. The V gene is TRBV14, the J gene TRBJ2-7; 7 nucleotides line up with TRBD1. Trimming took 1 base from V and 6 from J; bases not matched to a gene: 3. CDR3 length: 13 residues. Per the germline V gene, CDR1 is SGHDN and CDR2 is FVKESK.

The chain couples TRBV4-1 to TRBJ1-4; D is uncertain. CDR3 length: 14 amino acids. Trimming cost V 2 bases and J 6 bases, with 10 bases left between them. CDR1 is MGHRA and CDR2 is YSYEKL in the germline V gene. Here the CDR3 reads CASSQPGNDEKLFF. For the CDR3, the DNA is TGCGCCAGCAGCCAACCGGGAAATGATGAAAAACTGTTTTTT.

The genes are TRBV7-3 and TRBJ1-1, with TRBD1 matching over 8 bases. CDR3 size: 15 residues. CDR1 is SGHTA and CDR2 is FQGTGA in the germline V gene. V lost 5 bases, J lost 4 bases, and 9 bases stayed unmatched. CDR3: CASSPSGGLGTEAFF. As DNA, the CDR3 is TGTGCCAGCAGCCCCTCAGGGGGCTTGGGCACTGAAGCTTTCTTT.

This rearrangement joins TRBV4-3 to TRBJ2-2, with 7 bases that match TRBD1. This CDR3 is 17 amino acids long. Per germline, CDR1 LGHNA and CDR2 YSLEER. V shed 0 bases and J 3 bases; nucleotides not matched to a gene: 7. CDR3 region: CASSQDLNRGDTGELFF. In DNA form, the CDR3 reads TGCGCCAGCAGCCAAGATCTGAACAGGGGCGACACCGGGGAGCTGTTTTTT.

This rearrangement joins TRBV5-1 to TRBJ2-3; 8 nucleotides match TRBD1. V gave up 4 bases and J gave up 4 bases; unmatched junction bases: 2. The CDR3 has 13 residues. Germline CDR1 SGHRS, CDR2 YFSETQ. The CDR3 DNA reads TGCGCCAGCAGCCTACAGGGGGCAGATACGCAGTATTTT. Amino acid sequence: CASSLQGADTQYF. The complete variable domain, with remaining parts taken from reference TRBV5-1 and TRBJ2-3, reads KAGVTQTPRYLIKTRGQQVTLSCSPISGHRSVSWYQQTPGQGLQFLFEYFSETQRNKGNFPGRFSGRQFSNSRSEMNVSTLELGDSALYLCASSLQGADTQYFGPGTRLTVL.

The CDR3: CASSFRERGRGYF. The CDR3 DNA follows: TGCGCCAGCAGCTTCCGAGAGAGAGGGAGGGGTTACTTC. The rearrangement joins TRBV5-1 to TRBJ2-7; TRBD2 matches 7 bases. This CDR3 spans 13 amino acids. V lost 2 bases and J lost 13; bases outside the gene matches: 12. Germline V gives CDR1 SGHRS, CDR2 YFSETQ.

The CDR3 DNA reads TGTGCCAGCAGCGATCAGACAGGGTTCTACAATGAGCAGTTCTTC. Amino acid sequence: CASSDQTGFYNEQFF. The rearrangement links TRBV7-2 to TRBJ2-1; 7 nucleotides match TRBD1. V lost 5 bases, J lost 3 bases, and 7 bases stayed unmatched. The CDR3 contains 15 residues. Per germline, CDR1 SGHTA and CDR2 FQGNSA.

The chain uses TRBV19 and TRBJ2-2; no clear D. Trimming removed 5 bases at V and 5 bases at J, with 9 bases between. Germline V lookup: CDR1 LNHDA, CDR2 SQIVND (reference sequence). CDR3 length: 13 amino acids. The CDR3: CASSPTWTGELFF. The CDR3, as DNA: TGTGCCAGTAGTCCTACTTGGACCGGGGAGCTGTTTTTT. Looking up the rest from reference TRBV19 and TRBJ2-2 gives the full variable domain: DGGITQSPKYLFRKEGQNVTLSCEQNLNHDAMYWYRQDPGQGLRLIYYSQIVNDFQKGDIAEGYSVSREKKESFPLTVTSAQKNPTAFYLCASSPTWTGELFFGEGSRLTVL.

V gene TRBV5-1 combines with J gene TRBJ2-1; perhaps TRBD2 as D (6 bases). The CDR3 is 14 residues long. From germline, CDR1 is SGHRS and CDR2 YFSETQ. The ends were cut back, 3 bases at V and 6 bases at J, with 13 bases in the middle. The CDR3 DNA follows: TGCGCCAGCAGCTCGGCCGGGGGATCCAATGAGCAGTTCTTC. Amino acid sequence: CASSSAGGSNEQFF.

This chain connects TRBV7-2 to TRBJ1-1; perhaps TRBD1 as D (6 bases). Trimming took 4 bases from V and 2 from J, leaving 8 bases between them. From germline, CDR1 is SGHTA and CDR2 FQGNSA. This CDR3 region has 13 residues. For the CDR3, the DNA is TGTGCCAGCAGCTCACAGGGTAACACTGAAGCTTTCTTT. It encodes CASSSQGNTEAFF.

This clone was found once. CDR3 DNA: TGTGCCAGCAGCCTCCGGGACAGGGCACAGCCCCAGCATTTT. Translating it yields CASSLRDRAQPQHF. The chain has TRBV6-1 and TRBJ1-5, with TRBD1 identical over 9 bases. V lost 6 bases, J lost 7 bases, and 7 bases stayed unmatched. The CDR3 is made up of 14 amino acids. In germline, CDR1 is MNHNS, CDR2 SASEGT.